This T cell receptor beta chain was retrieved from a study of OX40 agonist ivuxolimab in advanced cancers. About the study: Patients achieving partial responses numbered three: one hepatocellular carcinoma case and two cutaneous melanoma cases.

Study-wide findings and caveats: Part of the nonresponder group also had normalized T-cell clonal expansion that was low.

About this clone itself: Its matching antigen is unknown.

Repertoires were generated with immunoSEQ multiplex PCR, while TCRdb's copy carries only in-frame clones and drops some. The table lists approximately 28,000 clones, approximately 90% of them singletons. Between the trimmed V and J ends, which lost 4 bases and 8 bases, there was a span of 20 bases. CDR1 is LNHDA and CDR2 is SQIVND in the germline V gene (reference sequence). The CDR3 is 15 residues long. This receptor was taken from an adult with an advanced solid tumor such as melanoma, head and neck, liver or kidney cancer. This chain uses TRBV19 with TRBJ1-2; no clear D gene. The starting material was CD4+ or CD8+ T cells sorted from blood, obtained in a trial of the OX40 agonist ivuxolimab. CDR3 sequence (DNA): TGTGCCAGTAGTACAACGACAACCGCTATGCGGGGCTACACCTTC. As protein: CASSTTTTAMRGYTF.